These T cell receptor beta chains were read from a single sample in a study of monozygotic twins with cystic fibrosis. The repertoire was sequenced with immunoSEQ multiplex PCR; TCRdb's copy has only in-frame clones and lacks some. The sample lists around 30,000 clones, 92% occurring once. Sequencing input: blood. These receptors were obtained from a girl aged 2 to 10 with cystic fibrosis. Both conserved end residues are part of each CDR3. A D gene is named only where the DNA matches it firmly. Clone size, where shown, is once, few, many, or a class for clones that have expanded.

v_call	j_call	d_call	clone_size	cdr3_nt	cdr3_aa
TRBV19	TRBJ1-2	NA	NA	TGTGCCAGTAGTACGGGGACCCCGGCTAACTATGGCTACACCTTC	CASSTGTPANYGYTF
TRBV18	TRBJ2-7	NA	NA	TGTGCCAGCTCACCGGGGGAAAGGGGCCTTGGCTACGAGCAGTACTTC	CASSPGERGLGYEQYF
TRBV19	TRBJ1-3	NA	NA	TGTGCCAGTAGTCGTACAGGGACTGGAAACACCATATATTTT	CASSRTGTGNTIYF
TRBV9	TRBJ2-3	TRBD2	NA	TGTGCCAGCAGCGTAGCTCCCGGGGCTGGAGCGGGAGGTTCGGATACGCAGTATTTT	CASSVAPGAGAGGSDTQYF
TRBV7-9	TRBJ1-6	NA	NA	TGTGCCAGCGAGGGCTCCTATAATTCACCCCTCCACTTT	CASEGSYNSPLHF
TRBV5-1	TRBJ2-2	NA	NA	TGCGCCAGCAGCCCAGCAGCCGCCGGGGAGCTGTTTTTT	CASSPAAAGELFF
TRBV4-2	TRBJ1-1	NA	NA	TGTGCCAGCAGCCGGAACACTGAAGCTTTCTTT	CASSRNTEAFF
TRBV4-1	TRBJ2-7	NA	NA	TGCGCCAGCAGCCAAGACCTCGGGTCAGGTACCTACGAGCAGTACTTC	CASSQDLGSGTYEQYF
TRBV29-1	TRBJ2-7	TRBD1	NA	TGCAGCGTTGCAGGGGGATACTACGAGCAGTACTTC	CSVAGGYYEQYF
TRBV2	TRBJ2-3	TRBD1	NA	TGTGCCAGCACCGGGACAGGGGGCGCGGATACGCAGTATTTT	CASTGTGGADTQYF
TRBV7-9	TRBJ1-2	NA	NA	TGTGCCAGCAGCCGCCCCGGACCTGGCTATGGCTACACCTTC	CASSRPGPGYGYTF
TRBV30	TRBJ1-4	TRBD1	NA	TGTGCCTGGAACGGACAGGGCCATGAAAAACTGTTTTTT	CAWNGQGHEKLFF
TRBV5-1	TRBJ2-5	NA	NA	TGCGCCAGCAGCTTGGGGTACCCGCTAGCCGGGGGCCGGGAGACCCAGTACTTC	CASSLGYPLAGGRETQYF
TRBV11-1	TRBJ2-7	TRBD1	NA	TGTGCCAGCAGCTCCCAGACAGGGTTGGAGCAGTACTTC	CASSSQTGLEQYF
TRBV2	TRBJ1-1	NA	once	TGTGCCAGCAGTCTAAGGGGAACTGAAGCTTTCTTT	CASSLRGTEAFF
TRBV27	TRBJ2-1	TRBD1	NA	TGTGCCAGCAGCCCAGGGGGCTTGGGATACAATGAGCAGTTCTTC	CASSPGGLGYNEQFF
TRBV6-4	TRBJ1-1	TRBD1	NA	TGTGCCAGCAGTGACTCGGCTAATGTACAGGGGGCTGGGGCTTTCTTT	CASSDSANVQGAGAFF
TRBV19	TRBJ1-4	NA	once	TGTGCCAGTACCCGGACAACAACTAATGAAAAACTGTTTTTT	CASTRTTTNEKLFF
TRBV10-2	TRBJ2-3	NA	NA	TGCGCCAGCAGTGAGAATCTCGCCGGGTTTAGAGATACGCAGTATTTT	CASSENLAGFRDTQYF
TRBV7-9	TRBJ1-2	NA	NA	TGTGCCAGCAGCTTAGGGGGGACTTCGGATGGCTACACCTTC	CASSLGGTSDGYTF
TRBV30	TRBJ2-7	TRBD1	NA	TGTGCCTGGAGGTCGGGGACAGGGGTGGACGAGCAGTACTTC	CAWRSGTGVDEQYF
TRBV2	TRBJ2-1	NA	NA	TGTGCCAGCAGTGGGGACACCCAGCATGAGCAGTTCTTC	CASSGDTQHEQFF
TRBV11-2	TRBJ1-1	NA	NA	TGTGCCAGCAGCTACCAGGGAGTTCGGTGGGCTTTCTTT	CASSYQGVRWAFF
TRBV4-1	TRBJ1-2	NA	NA	TGCGCCAGCAGCCAGGTCGGGGTAAACTATGGCTACACCTTC	CASSQVGVNYGYTF
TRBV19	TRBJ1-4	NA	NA	TGTGCCAGTAGTCCCCGGGCCCGTGAAAAACTGTTTTTT	CASSPRAREKLFF
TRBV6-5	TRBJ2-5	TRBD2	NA	TGTGCCAGCAGTACGGGGGGGGCGCGAGAGACCCAGTACTTC	CASSTGGARETQYF
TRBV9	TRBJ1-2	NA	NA	TGTGCCAGCAGCGTAAATGGGGGTCACTACACCTTC	CASSVNGGHYTF
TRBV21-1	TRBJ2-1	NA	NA	TGTGCCAGCACCCTGGGAGGGGGAGCCTACTACAATGAGCAGTTCTTC	CASTLGGGAYYNEQFF
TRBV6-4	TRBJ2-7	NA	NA	TGTGCCAGCAGTGACGCCCCTGTGACATCCTTATGGATGTCCTACGAGCAGTACTTC	CASSDAPVTSLWMSYEQYF
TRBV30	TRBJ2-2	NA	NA	TGTGCCTGGAGTCTTCGGGGCAGAACCACCGGGGAGCTGTTTTTT	CAWSLRGRTTGELFF
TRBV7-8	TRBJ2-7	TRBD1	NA	TGTGCCAGCAGCTTGGGACAGGGAAACTACGAGCAGTACTTC	CASSLGQGNYEQYF
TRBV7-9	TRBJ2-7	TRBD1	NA	TGTGCCAGCAGCTTAGGGGTAGGGGGCGAGGGCTACGAGCAGTACTTC	CASSLGVGGEGYEQYF
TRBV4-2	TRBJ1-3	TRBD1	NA	TGTGCCAGCAGTCAGGGGGGAGAAGGAAACACCATATATTTT	CASSQGGEGNTIYF
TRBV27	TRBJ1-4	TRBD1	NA	TGTGCCAGCAGTTTCGGAACAGGGGGCCGTGAAAAACTGTTTTTT	CASSFGTGGREKLFF
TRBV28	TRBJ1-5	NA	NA	TGTGCCAGCGGACTTCTAGGAACCAATCAGCCCCAGCATTTT	CASGLLGTNQPQHF
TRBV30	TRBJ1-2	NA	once	TGTGCCTGGAGTGGGGGTGGCTATGGCTACACCTTC	CAWSGGGYGYTF
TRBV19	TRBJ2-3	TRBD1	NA	TGTGCCAGTAGTATTAGAACAGGGGACACAGATACGCAGTATTTT	CASSIRTGDTDTQYF